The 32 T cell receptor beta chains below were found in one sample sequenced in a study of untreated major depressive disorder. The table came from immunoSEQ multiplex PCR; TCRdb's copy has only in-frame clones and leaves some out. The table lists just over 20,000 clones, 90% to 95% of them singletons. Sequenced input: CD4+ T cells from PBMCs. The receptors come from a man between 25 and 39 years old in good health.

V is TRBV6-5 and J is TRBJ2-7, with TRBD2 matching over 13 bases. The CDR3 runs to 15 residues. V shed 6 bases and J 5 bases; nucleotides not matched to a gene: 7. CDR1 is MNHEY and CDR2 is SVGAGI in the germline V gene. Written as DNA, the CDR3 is TGTGCCAGCAGGTGGACTAGCGGGAGAACCCACGAGCAGTACTTC. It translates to CASRWTSGRTHEQYF.

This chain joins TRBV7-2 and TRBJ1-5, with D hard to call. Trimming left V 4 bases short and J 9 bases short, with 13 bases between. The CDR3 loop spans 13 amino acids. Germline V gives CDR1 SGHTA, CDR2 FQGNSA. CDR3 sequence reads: CASSSNGLPPQHF. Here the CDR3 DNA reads TGTGCCAGCAGCTCCAATGGGCTGCCGCCCCAGCATTTT.

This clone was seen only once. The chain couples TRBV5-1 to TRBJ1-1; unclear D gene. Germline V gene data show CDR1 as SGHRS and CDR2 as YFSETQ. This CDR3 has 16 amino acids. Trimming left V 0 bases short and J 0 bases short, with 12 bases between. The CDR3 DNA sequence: TGCGCCAGCAGCTTGGCGGGGTCGGCCTTGAACACTGAAGCTTTCTTT. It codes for CASSLAGSALNTEAFF.

The CDR3 region has the DNA TGTGCCAGCAGCTTTCGTCCGGGGGGACAAGGGCAAGAGACCCAGTACTTC. This encodes CASSFRPGGQGQETQYF. V is TRBV7-2 and J is TRBJ2-5, with a possible D match to TRBD2 (7 bases). The CDR3 consists of 17 residues. CDR1 and CDR2 from the germline V gene are SGHTA and FQGNSA. V dropped 3 bases and J dropped 2 bases, with 19 bases sitting between them.

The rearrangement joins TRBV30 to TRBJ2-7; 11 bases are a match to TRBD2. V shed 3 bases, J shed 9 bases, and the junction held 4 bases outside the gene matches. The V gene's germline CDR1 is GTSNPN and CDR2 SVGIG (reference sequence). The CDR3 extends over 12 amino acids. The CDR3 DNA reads TGTGCCTGGAGCGATACTAGCGGGGGGCAGTACTTC. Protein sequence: CAWSDTSGGQYF.

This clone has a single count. The CDR3 DNA reads as TGTGCCAGTCACTCATTCGGGACAGGGGGCCGCGAGCAGTACTTC. It is translated as CASHSFGTGGREQYF. The V call is TRBV27, the J call TRBJ2-7; 12 nucleotides line up with TRBD1. The CDR3 has 15 amino acids. After removal of 9 bases from V and 6 bases from J, the junction contained 12 bases not matched to a gene. CDR1 MNHEY and CDR2 SMNVEV come from the germline V gene (reference sequence).

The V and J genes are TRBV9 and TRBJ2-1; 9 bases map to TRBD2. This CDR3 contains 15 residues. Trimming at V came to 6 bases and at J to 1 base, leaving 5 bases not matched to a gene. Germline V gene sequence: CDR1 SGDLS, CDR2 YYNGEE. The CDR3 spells CASTRTSASYNEQFF. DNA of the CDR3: TGTGCCAGCACCAGGACTAGCGCATCCTACAATGAGCAGTTCTTC.

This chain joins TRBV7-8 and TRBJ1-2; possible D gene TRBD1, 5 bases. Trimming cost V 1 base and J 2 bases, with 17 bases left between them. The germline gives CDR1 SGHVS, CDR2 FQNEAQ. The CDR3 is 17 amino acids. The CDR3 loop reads CASSLERFWGDNYGYTF. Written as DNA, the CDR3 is TGTGCCAGCAGCTTAGAGAGGTTCTGGGGCGACAACTATGGCTACACCTTC. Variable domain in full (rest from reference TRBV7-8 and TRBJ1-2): GAGVSQSPRYKVAKRGQDVALRCDPISGHVSLFWYQQALGQGPEFLTYFQNEAQLDKSGLPSDRFFAERPEGSVSTLKIQRTQQEDSAVYLCASSLERFWGDNYGYTFGSGTRLTVV.

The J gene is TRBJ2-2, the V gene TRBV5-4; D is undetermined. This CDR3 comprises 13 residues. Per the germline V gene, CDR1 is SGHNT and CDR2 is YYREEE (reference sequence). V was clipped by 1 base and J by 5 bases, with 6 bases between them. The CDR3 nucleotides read TGTGCCAGCAGCTTGTCGGGTACCGGGGAGCTGTTTTTT. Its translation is CASSLSGTGELFF.

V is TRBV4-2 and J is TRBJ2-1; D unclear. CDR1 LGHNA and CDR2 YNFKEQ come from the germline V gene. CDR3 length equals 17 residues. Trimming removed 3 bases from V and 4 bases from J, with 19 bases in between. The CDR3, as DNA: TGTGCCAGCAGCCATCCCCCTAATAGTCCATTTTACAATGAGCAGTTCTTC. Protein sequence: CASSHPPNSPFYNEQFF.

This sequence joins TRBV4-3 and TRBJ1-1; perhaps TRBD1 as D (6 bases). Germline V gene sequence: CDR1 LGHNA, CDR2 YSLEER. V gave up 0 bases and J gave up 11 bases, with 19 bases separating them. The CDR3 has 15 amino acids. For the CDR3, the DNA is TGCGCCAGCAGCCAAGATTTAGGGGAGAGTAGGGGGGCTTTCTTT. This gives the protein CASSQDLGESRGAFF.

CDR3 sequence reads: CASSLGVREVQYF. CDR3 bases: TGTGCCAGCAGCTTAGGAGTCCGGGAGGTGCAGTACTTC. The chain links TRBV7-2 to TRBJ2-7; 7 positions agree with TRBD2. The CDR3 totals 13 residues. The germline V gene encodes CDR1 SGHTA and CDR2 FQGNSA. Unmatched junction bases numbered 6, after V lost 1 base and J lost 9 bases.

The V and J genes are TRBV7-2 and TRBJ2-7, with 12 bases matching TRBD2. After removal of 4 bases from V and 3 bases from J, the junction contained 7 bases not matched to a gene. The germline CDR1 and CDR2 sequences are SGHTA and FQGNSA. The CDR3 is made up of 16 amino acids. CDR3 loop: CASSSRTSGTHYEQYF. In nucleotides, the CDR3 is TGTGCCAGCAGCTCTCGGACTAGCGGGACTCACTACGAGCAGTACTTC.

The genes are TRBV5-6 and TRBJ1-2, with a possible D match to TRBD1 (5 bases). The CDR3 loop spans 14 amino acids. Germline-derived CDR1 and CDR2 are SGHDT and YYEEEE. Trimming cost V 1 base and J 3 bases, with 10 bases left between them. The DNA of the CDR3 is TGTGCCAGCAGCTTGCCGGGGCTAGACTATGGCTACACCTTC. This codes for CASSLPGLDYGYTF.

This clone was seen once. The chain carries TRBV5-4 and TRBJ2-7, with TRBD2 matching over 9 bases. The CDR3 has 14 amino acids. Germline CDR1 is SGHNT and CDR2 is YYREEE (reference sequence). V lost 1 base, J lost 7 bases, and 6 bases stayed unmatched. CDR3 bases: TGTGCCAGCAGCTTGCTAGCGGGAAAGGGGGAGCAGTACTTC. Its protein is CASSLLAGKGEQYF.

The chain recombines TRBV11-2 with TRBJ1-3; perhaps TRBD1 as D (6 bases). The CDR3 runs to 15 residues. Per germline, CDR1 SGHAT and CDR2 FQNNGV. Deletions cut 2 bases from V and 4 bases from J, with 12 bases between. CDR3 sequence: CASSLFGGLGNTIYF. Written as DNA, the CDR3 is TGTGCCAGCAGCTTATTTGGGGGGCTCGGAAACACCATATATTTT.

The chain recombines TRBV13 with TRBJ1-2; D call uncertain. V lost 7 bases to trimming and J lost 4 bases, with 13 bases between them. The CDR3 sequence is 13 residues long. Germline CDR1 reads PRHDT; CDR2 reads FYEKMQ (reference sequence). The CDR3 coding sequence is TGTGCCAGCACACCCTATGGGTCCTATGGCTACACCTTC. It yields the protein CASTPYGSYGYTF.

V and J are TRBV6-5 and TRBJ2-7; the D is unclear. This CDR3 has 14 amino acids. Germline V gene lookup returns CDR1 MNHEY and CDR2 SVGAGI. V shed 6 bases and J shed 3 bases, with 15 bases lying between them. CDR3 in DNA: TGTGCCAGCAGCCCCTCGCCCATTCGCTACGAGCAGTACTTC. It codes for CASSPSPIRYEQYF.

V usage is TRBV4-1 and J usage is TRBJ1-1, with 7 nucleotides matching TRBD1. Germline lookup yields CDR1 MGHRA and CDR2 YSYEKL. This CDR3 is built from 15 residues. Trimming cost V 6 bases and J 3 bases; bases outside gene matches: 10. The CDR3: CASRNRGGTYTEAFF. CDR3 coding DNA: TGCGCCAGCAGAAACAGGGGTGGGACGTACACTGAAGCTTTCTTT.

CDR3 residues: CASSLGHTEAFF. DNA of the CDR3: TGTGCCAGCAGCTTGGGCCACACTGAAGCTTTCTTT. The chain recombines TRBV5-6 with TRBJ1-1; D call uncertain. CDR1 and CDR2 from the germline V gene are SGHDT and YYEEEE. V was pared by 0 bases and J by 3 bases, with 3 bases between. The CDR3 extends over 12 amino acids.

Here the CDR3 DNA reads TGTGCCAGCAGCGTAGGAACCGGGGGCAATCAGCCCCAGCATTTT. The encoded protein is CASSVGTGGNQPQHF. The V and J genes are TRBV9 and TRBJ1-5; D is ambiguous. The V end lost 0 bases, the J end lost 2 bases, and 9 bases lay between the germline ends. This CDR3 comprises 15 residues. Germline values: CDR1 SGDLS, CDR2 YYNGEE.

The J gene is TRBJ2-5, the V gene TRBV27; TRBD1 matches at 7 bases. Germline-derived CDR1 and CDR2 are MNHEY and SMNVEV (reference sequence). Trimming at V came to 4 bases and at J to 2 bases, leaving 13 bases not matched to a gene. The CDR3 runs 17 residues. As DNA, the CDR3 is TGTGCCAGCAGTTCCCGTCCGTGGACAGGAACACAAGAGACCCAGTACTTC. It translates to CASSSRPWTGTQETQYF.

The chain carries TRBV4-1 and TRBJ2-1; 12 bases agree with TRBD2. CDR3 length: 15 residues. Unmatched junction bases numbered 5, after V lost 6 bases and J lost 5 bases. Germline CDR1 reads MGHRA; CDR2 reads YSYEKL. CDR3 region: CASRPGLAGNNEQFF. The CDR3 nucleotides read TGCGCCAGCAGACCCGGACTAGCGGGAAACAATGAGCAGTTCTTC.

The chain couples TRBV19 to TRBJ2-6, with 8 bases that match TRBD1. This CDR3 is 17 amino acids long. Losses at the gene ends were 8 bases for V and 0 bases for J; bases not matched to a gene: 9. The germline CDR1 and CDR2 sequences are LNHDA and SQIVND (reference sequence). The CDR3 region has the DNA TGTGCCAGTTCCCTGGGACAGGTACTCTCTGGGGCCAACGTCCTGACTTTC. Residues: CASSLGQVLSGANVLTF.

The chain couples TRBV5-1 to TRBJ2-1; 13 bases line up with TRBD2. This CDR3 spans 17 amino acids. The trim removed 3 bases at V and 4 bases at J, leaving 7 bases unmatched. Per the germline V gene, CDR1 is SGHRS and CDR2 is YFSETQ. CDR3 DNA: TGCGCCAGCAGCTCCGGGACTAGCGGGATTTCTTACAATGAGCAGTTCTTC. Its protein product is CASSSGTSGISYNEQFF.

CDR3 residues: CASSFLGTAGLYEQYF. The CDR3 bases are TGTGCCAGCAGTTTCCTTGGGACAGCGGGATTATACGAGCAGTACTTC. This chain links TRBV27 with TRBJ2-7, with D perhaps given as TRBD1 or TRBD2 (7 bases each). Germline loops: CDR1 MNHEY, CDR2 SMNVEV (reference sequence). The CDR3 is 16 residues long. V lost 3 bases to trimming and J lost 4 bases, with 19 bases between them.

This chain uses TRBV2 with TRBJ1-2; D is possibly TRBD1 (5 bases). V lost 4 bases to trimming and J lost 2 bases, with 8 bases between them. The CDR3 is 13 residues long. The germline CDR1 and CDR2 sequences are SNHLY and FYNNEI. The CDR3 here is CASSGGVNYGYTF. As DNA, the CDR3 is TGTGCCAGCAGTGGGGGGGTCAACTATGGCTACACCTTC.

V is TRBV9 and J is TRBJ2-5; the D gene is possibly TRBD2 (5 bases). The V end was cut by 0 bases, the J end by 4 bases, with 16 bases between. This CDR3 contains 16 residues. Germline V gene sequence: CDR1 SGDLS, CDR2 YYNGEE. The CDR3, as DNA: TGTGCCAGCAGCGTAGACGGGAACACAGCCGGAGAGACCCAGTACTTC. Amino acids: CASSVDGNTAGETQYF.

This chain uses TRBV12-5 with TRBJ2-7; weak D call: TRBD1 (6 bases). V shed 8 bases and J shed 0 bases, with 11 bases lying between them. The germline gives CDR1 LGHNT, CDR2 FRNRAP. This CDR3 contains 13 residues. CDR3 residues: CASNRDTSYEQYF. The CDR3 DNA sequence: TGTGCTAGTAACCGGGACACCTCCTACGAGCAGTACTTC.

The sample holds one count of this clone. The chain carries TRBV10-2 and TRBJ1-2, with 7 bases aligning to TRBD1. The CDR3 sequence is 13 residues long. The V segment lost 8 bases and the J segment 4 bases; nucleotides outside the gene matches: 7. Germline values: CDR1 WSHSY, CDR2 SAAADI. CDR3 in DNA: TGCGCCAGCTTTACAGGGGACCCCTATGGCTACACCTTC. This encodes CASFTGDPYGYTF.

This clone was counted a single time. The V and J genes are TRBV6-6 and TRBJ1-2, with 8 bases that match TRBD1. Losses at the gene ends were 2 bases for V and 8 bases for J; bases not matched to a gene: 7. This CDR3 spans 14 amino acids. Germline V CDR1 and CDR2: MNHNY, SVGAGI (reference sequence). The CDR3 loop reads CASSYHGQGEGYTF. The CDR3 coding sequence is TGTGCCAGCAGTTACCATGGACAGGGAGAAGGCTACACCTTC.

This chain's CDR3 is CASSLLRTSGTEAFF. CDR3 bases: TGTGCCAGCAGTTTATTACGGACCTCGGGCACTGAAGCTTTCTTT. The chain is built from TRBV27 and TRBJ1-1, with D unclear. V lost 1 base and J lost 4, with 13 bases in between. Germline loops: CDR1 MNHEY, CDR2 SMNVEV (reference sequence). The CDR3 loop spans 15 amino acids.